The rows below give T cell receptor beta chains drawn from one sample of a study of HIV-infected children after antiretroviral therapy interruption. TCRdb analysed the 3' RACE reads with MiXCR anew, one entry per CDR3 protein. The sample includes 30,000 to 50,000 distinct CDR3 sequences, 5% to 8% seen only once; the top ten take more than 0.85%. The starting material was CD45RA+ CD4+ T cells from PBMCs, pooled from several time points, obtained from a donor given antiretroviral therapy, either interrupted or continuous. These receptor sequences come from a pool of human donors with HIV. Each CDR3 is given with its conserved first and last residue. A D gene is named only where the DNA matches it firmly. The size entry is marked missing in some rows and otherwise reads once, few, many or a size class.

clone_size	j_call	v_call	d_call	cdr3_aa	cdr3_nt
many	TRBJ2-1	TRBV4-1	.	CASSQGNTYHEQFF	TGCGCCAGCAGCCAAGGCAATACCTACCATGAGCAGTTCTTC
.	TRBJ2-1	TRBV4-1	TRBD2	CASSHTSAPGGYNEQFF	TGCGCCAGCAGCCATACTAGCGCCCCGGGGGGTTACAATGAGCAGTTCTTC
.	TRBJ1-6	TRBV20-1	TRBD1	CSARRDRDNSPLHF	TGCAGTGCTCGCCGGGACAGAGATAATTCACCCCTCCACTTT
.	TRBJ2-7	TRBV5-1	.	CASSSGRGLYEQYF	TGCGCCAGCAGCTCCGGACGGGGTCTCTACGAGCAGTACTTC
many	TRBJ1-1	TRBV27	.	CASSIDRRGILRDTEAFF	TGTGCCAGCAGTATCGACAGGAGAGGGATACTTAGGGACACTGAAGCTTTCTTT
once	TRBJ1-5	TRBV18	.	CASSIGGSNQPQHF	TGTGCCAGCTCAATAGGTGGTAGCAATCAGCCCCAGCATTTT
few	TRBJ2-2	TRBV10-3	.	CAISGTGAGELFF	TGTGCCATCAGTGGGACGGGGGCCGGGGAGCTGTTTTTT
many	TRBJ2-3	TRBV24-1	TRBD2	CATSEREAGGPRSTDTQYF	TGTGCCACCAGTGAAAGGGAAGCGGGGGGACCCCGAAGCACAGATACGCAGTATTTT
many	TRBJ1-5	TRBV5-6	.	CASSLEGRGSSQPQHF	TGTGCCAGCAGCCTGGAGGGCAGGGGCTCATCTCAGCCCCAGCATTTT
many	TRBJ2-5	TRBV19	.	CASSITGGALDTQYF	TGTGCCAGCAGCATCACTGGGGGGGCGCTTGACACCCAGTACTTT
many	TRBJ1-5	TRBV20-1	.	CSARANSNQPQHF	TGCAGTGCTAGAGCTAATAGCAATCAGCCCCAGCATTTT
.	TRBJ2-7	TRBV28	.	CASSNVSGQYF	TGTGCCAGCAGCAACGTTTCGGGGCAGTACTTC
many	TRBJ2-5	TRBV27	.	CASSYLGTPHQETQYF	TGTGCCAGCAGTTACTTGGGGACACCTCACCAAGAGACCCAGTACTTC